The source of this TCR beta chain is a study of blood T cell repertoires in COVID-19. Overall study: The analysed material was cDNA or gDNA that came from T cells, B-cell-depleted T cells, or PBMCs.

Only in-frame clones appear in the TCRdb table, and some are missing; sequencing was by immunoSEQ multiplex PCR. The sample includes some 140,000 clones, 85% seen only once; the top ten take 4.3%. CDR3 size: 13 residues. Between the trimmed V and J ends, which lost 9 bases and 5 bases, there was a span of 16 bases. The TCR sequence derives from a human donor in a cohort sampled during active COVID-19. The sample taken for sequencing was peripheral blood. The chain links TRBV23-1 to TRBJ1-1; the D gene is possibly TRBD1 (6 bases). TRBV23-1 is reported as an ORF; its role is uncertain. CDR3 region: CARLSRGYTEAFF. Written as DNA, the CDR3 is TGCGCCAGACTATCCAGGGGTTATACTGAAGCTTTCTTT.